The rows below give T cell receptor beta chains drawn from one sample of a study of blood T cell repertoires in COVID-19. Repertoires were generated with immunoSEQ multiplex PCR, while TCRdb's copy carries only in-frame clones and drops some. The sample lists about 130,000 clones; approximately 83% were seen once. The sample was peripheral blood. Source of these receptors: a woman of 80 years or more with acute or convalescent COVID-19. Each CDR3 is given with its conserved first and last residue. Fields, in order: CDR3 length, V gene, J gene, clone size, D gene, CDR3 DNA, CDR3 protein. A D gene is named only where the DNA matches it firmly. Clone size is stated in some rows and not others, as once, few, many or a class when expanded.

length: 14; V: TRBV6-1; J: TRBJ1-5; size: .; D: .; DNA: TGTGCCAGCAGTGAAGAAAAGAGGTTTCAGCCCCAGCATTTT; CDR3: CASSEEKRFQPQHF
length: 13; V: TRBV28; J: TRBJ1-1; size: .; D: .; DNA: TGTGCCAGCACCCACCCCCCCCAGGGGTGGGCTTTCTTT; CDR3: CASTHPPQGWAFF
length: 13; V: TRBV5-1; J: TRBJ2-1; size: once; D: .; DNA: TGCGCCAGCAGCTTGCTCGGGTACAATGAGCAGTTCTTC; CDR3: CASSLLGYNEQFF
length: 12; V: TRBV10-3; J: TRBJ1-4; size: .; D: TRBD1; DNA: TGTGCCACTTCGACAGGGAAGGAAAAACTGTTTTTT; CDR3: CATSTGKEKLFF
length: 11; V: TRBV11-2; J: TRBJ2-1; size: .; D: .; DNA: TGTGCCAGCAGCTTAGGTATTGTGCAGTTCTTC; CDR3: CASSLGIVQFF
length: 13; V: TRBV6-5; J: TRBJ1-4; size: .; D: .; DNA: TGTGCCAGCAGTTACCGGGATAATGAAAAACTGTTTTTT; CDR3: CASSYRDNEKLFF
length: 14; V: TRBV5-4; J: TRBJ1-2; size: few; D: .; DNA: TGTGCCAGCAGCCCCGGACAGCCGAAATATGGCTACACCTTC; CDR3: CASSPGQPKYGYTF
length: 21; V: TRBV10-1; J: TRBJ1-1; size: .; D: TRBD1; DNA: TGCGCCAGCAGTGATTCTTCGTCGACAGAGACAGGGGGCCGTCAATGCACTGAAGCTTTCTTT; CDR3: CASSDSSSTETGGRQCTEAFF
length: 18; V: TRBV19; J: TRBJ1-1; size: .; D: .; DNA: TGTGCCAGTAGCTATGGAGGCGGACAGACGAGGACTGGCACTGAAGCTTTCTTT; CDR3: CASSYGGGQTRTGTEAFF
length: 16; V: TRBV6-5; J: TRBJ2-1; size: .; D: TRBD2; DNA: TGTGCCAGCAGTTACTCGGGCGGGGGGGCCGGTCCTGAGCAGTTCTTC; CDR3: CASSYSGGGAGPEQFF
length: 13; V: TRBV9; J: TRBJ2-5; size: .; D: .; DNA: TGTGCCAGCAGCGTAGATACAGGAGAGACCCAGTACTTC; CDR3: CASSVDTGETQYF
length: 13; V: TRBV20-1; J: TRBJ2-5; size: .; D: .; DNA: TGCAGTGCTAGTCAGGGCAGTGAGGAGACCCAGTACTTC; CDR3: CSASQGSEETQYF
length: 15; V: TRBV9; J: TRBJ2-7; size: .; D: TRBD2; DNA: TGTGCCAGCAGCGAGGGACTAGCGGGAACCTACGAGCAGTACTTC; CDR3: CASSEGLAGTYEQYF
length: 13; V: TRBV19; J: TRBJ1-6; size: .; D: .; DNA: TGTGCCAGCCAGGTTTCCTATAATTCACCCCTCCACTTT; CDR3: CASQVSYNSPLHF
length: 14; V: TRBV5-1; J: TRBJ1-2; size: .; D: .; DNA: TGCGCCAGCAGCTCCGGGACAATGGACTATGGCTACACCTTC; CDR3: CASSSGTMDYGYTF
length: 16; V: TRBV19; J: TRBJ1-2; size: .; D: TRBD1; DNA: TGTGCCAGTAGTATAGGTACTGGACAGGGAATGGATGGCTACACCTTC; CDR3: CASSIGTGQGMDGYTF
length: 12; V: TRBV10-3; J: TRBJ1-5; size: .; D: TRBD1; DNA: TGTGCCATCAGTGAACAGGGGCAGCCCCAGCATTTT; CDR3: CAISEQGQPQHF
length: 15; V: TRBV6-2/TRBV6-3; J: TRBJ2-4; size: once; D: .; DNA: TGTGCCAGCGGCCACCCCGGACAGCTAAAAAACATTCAGTACTTC; CDR3: CASGHPGQLKNIQYF
length: 15; V: TRBV18; J: TRBJ1-1; size: .; D: .; DNA: TGTGCCAGCTCAGCAGGGAGCGGGATGAACACTGAAGCTTTCTTT; CDR3: CASSAGSGMNTEAFF
length: 13; V: TRBV12-3/TRBV12-4; J: TRBJ2-5; size: few; D: .; DNA: TGTGCCAGCACCCCCTCCCCCGGAGAGACCCAGTACTTC; CDR3: CASTPSPGETQYF
length: 17; V: TRBV7-3; J: TRBJ2-5; size: .; D: .; DNA: TGTGCCGCCTTCTTCATCCGAGGGGGAGAGGGGCAAGAGACCCAGTACTTC; CDR3: CAAFFIRGGEGQETQYF
length: 15; V: TRBV5-4; J: TRBJ1-2; size: .; D: .; DNA: TGTGCCAGCAGCTTTATGGTATCAGGGAACTATGGCTACACCTTC; CDR3: CASSFMVSGNYGYTF
length: 11; V: TRBV11-2; J: TRBJ2-1; size: .; D: .; DNA: TGTGCCAGCAGCTTGGAGGGGAAGCAGTTCTTC; CDR3: CASSLEGKQFF
length: 13; V: TRBV7-2; J: TRBJ1-5; size: .; D: .; DNA: TGTGCCAGCAGCCAAGGGGAAGATCAGCCCCAGCATTTT; CDR3: CASSQGEDQPQHF
length: 15; V: TRBV7-3; J: TRBJ1-1; size: .; D: .; DNA: TGTGCCAGCAGCTTAACGCCTACCTCGAACACTGAAGCTTTCTTT; CDR3: CASSLTPTSNTEAFF
length: 16; V: TRBV4-2; J: TRBJ1-2; size: .; D: TRBD1; DNA: TGTGCCAGCAGCCAAGAGGGGGGACAGGGTGCCTATGGCTACACCTTC; CDR3: CASSQEGGQGAYGYTF
length: 13; V: TRBV4-1; J: TRBJ1-6; size: .; D: .; DNA: TGCGCCAGCCAACGGAGGGAAGATTCACCCCTCCACTTT; CDR3: CASQRREDSPLHF
length: 13; V: TRBV11-2; J: TRBJ1-2; size: .; D: .; DNA: TGTGCCAGCAGTCAAGACAGGCATAACGGCTACACCTTC; CDR3: CASSQDRHNGYTF
length: 14; V: TRBV18; J: TRBJ1-2; size: .; D: TRBD1; DNA: TGTGCCAGCTCTTCGACAGGGGTTGAGTATGGCTACACCTTC; CDR3: CASSSTGVEYGYTF